A single sample gave rise to the 17 T cell receptor beta chains below, sequenced in a study of tumour-infiltrating T cells in Burkitt lymphoma. Data came from immunoSEQ multiplex PCR; TCRdb stores just in-frame clones and leaves some out. The sample consists of 13,000 to 15,000 clones, around 75% of them appearing once. Specimen: tumor tissue. The source is a human donor with diffuse large B-cell lymphoma.

The V gene is TRBV29-1, the J gene TRBJ1-1; possibly TRBD1 for D (5 bases). Germline V gene sequence: CDR1 SQVTM, CDR2 ANQGSEA. V was cut by 5 bases and J by 4 bases, with 14 bases left in between. The CDR3 is 13 residues long. The chain's CDR3 is CSVSFGASTEAFF. The CDR3 DNA reads as TGCAGCGTTTCGTTTGGGGCGAGCACTGAAGCTTTCTTT.

The CDR3 DNA is TGTGCCTGGAGTAGAAGGGCGGATCAGCCCCAGCATTTT. Amino acid sequence: CAWSRRADQPQHF. The chain joins TRBV30 to TRBJ1-5; D is unresolved. V lost 2 bases, J lost 5 bases, and 10 bases lay in between. The CDR3 extends over 13 amino acids. Germline V gives CDR1 GTSNPN, CDR2 SVGIG (reference sequence).

Only one count was recorded for this clone. The CDR3: CASSPDSSNQPQHF. The CDR3 coding sequence is TGCGCCAGCAGTCCGGACAGTAGCAATCAGCCCCAGCATTTT. J is TRBJ1-5 and V is TRBV5-1, with a possible D match to TRBD1 (6 bases). The CDR3 consists of 14 residues. Trimming cost V 5 bases and J 0 bases, with 9 bases left between them. Germline CDR1 is SGHRS and CDR2 is YFSETQ.

This chain uses TRBV15 with TRBJ2-5; maybe TRBD1 (6 bases). Germline V lookup: CDR1 LNHNV, CDR2 YYDKDF (reference sequence). V was pared by 4 bases and J by 2 bases, with 20 bases between. The CDR3 runs to 17 residues. CDR3 loop: CATSTPSAGVRQETQYF. For the CDR3, the DNA is TGTGCCACCAGCACCCCCTCGGCAGGGGTGAGACAAGAGACCCAGTACTTC.

As DNA, the CDR3 is TGTGCCTGGAGGCATTCTAGCAATCAGCCCCAGCATTTT. The encoded protein is CAWRHSSNQPQHF. The rearrangement links TRBV30 to TRBJ1-5; no clear D gene. In germline, CDR1 is GTSNPN, CDR2 SVGIG (reference sequence). CDR3 length equals 13 residues. V lost 3 bases and J lost 0, with 6 bases in between.

The chain uses TRBV5-1 and TRBJ2-2, with 8 bases aligning to TRBD2. Germline-derived CDR1 and CDR2 are SGHRS and YFSETQ. The length of the CDR3 is 16 residues. The V and J ends lost 0 bases and 4 bases, in that order; junction bases with no gene match: 5. The CDR3 loop reads CASSLEGLDSTGELFF. Written as DNA, the CDR3 is TGCGCCAGCAGCTTGGAGGGACTAGATAGCACCGGGGAGCTGTTTTTT.

The chain is built from TRBV15 and TRBJ1-1; TRBD1 aligns across 8 bases. This CDR3 is built from 14 residues. Germline assignment: CDR1 LNHNV and CDR2 YYDKDF (reference sequence). With V trimmed by 8 bases and J by 4 bases, 9 bases remained unmatched. CDR3: CATRPGGGRTEAFF. The CDR3 DNA is TGTGCCACCCGACCAGGGGGCGGACGCACTGAAGCTTTCTTT. Full variable domain (remainder filled in from reference TRBV15 and TRBJ1-1): DAMVIQNPRYQVTQFGKPVTLSCSQTLNHNVMYWYQQKSSQAPKLLFHYYDKDFNNEADTPDNFQSRRPNTSFCFLDIRSPGLGDTAMYLCATRPGGGRTEAFFGQGTRLTVV.

This sequence joins TRBV7-2 and TRBJ1-2, with D perhaps TRBD1 (6 bases). This CDR3 is built from 15 residues. Germline loops: CDR1 SGHTA, CDR2 FQGNSA. With 1 base removed from V and 4 bases from J, the gap between germline ends came to 13 bases. CDR3 amino acids: CASSLGDTYTYGYTF. The CDR3, as DNA: TGTGCCAGCAGCTTAGGGGACACCTACACCTATGGCTACACCTTC.

The genes are TRBV6-5 and TRBJ1-1; D not certain. Germline-derived CDR1 and CDR2 are MNHEY and SVGAGI. The V end was cut by 0 bases, the J end by 1 base, with 12 bases between. CDR3 length: 16 amino acids. The CDR3 DNA is TGTGCCAGCAGTTACTCTTTCCGGCAGGCGAACACTGAAGCTTTCTTT. Translated, it gives CASSYSFRQANTEAFF.

This chain links TRBV27 with TRBJ2-3; 7 bases are a match to TRBD1. CDR1 is MNHEY and CDR2 is SMNVEV in the germline V gene (reference sequence). V trimming: 7 bases; J trimming: 0 bases; junction bases outside the gene matches: 10. The CDR3 length is 16 residues. This CDR3 is CASTTLRDRSTDTQYF. The DNA for the CDR3 is TGTGCCAGCACCACTCTCCGGGACAGAAGCACAGATACGCAGTATTTT.

CDR3 sequence reads: CASSSSGTVAKNIQYF. CDR3 in DNA: TGTGCCAGCAGCTCTAGCGGGACAGTAGCCAAAAACATTCAGTACTTC. V usage is TRBV7-2 and J usage is TRBJ2-4; the match to TRBD2 covers 9 bases. Germline V gene sequence: CDR1 SGHTA, CDR2 FQGNSA. The CDR3 consists of 16 residues. Trimming at V came to 4 bases and at J to 0 bases, leaving 4 bases not matched to a gene.

This rearrangement joins TRBV7-9 to TRBJ2-5; D might be TRBD1 or TRBD2, each matching 5 bases. Germline-derived CDR1 and CDR2 are SEHNR and FQNEAQ (reference sequence). The germline V and J ends were trimmed by 1 base and 1 base, with 13 bases remaining between them. The CDR3 length is 16 residues. CDR3 sequence: CASSLGVGRSQETQYF. The CDR3 coding sequence is TGTGCCAGCAGCTTAGGTGTGGGACGGAGCCAAGAGACCCAGTACTTC.

This chain links TRBV29-1 with TRBJ1-5; TRBD1 might be the D (5 bases). From germline, CDR1 is SQVTM and CDR2 ANQGSEA. This CDR3 region has 15 residues. V was cut by 5 bases and J by 4 bases, with 18 bases left in between. Written as DNA, the CDR3 is TGCAGCGTTCTAGAGGAGGTGGGGGTAAATCAGCCCCAGCATTTT. This translates into CSVLEEVGVNQPQHF. The full variable domain, completed using reference TRBV29-1 and TRBJ1-5, is SAVISQKPSRDICQRGTSLTIQCQVDSQVTMMFWYRQQPGQSLTLIATANQGSEATYESGFVIDKFPISRPNLTFSTLTVSNMSPEDSSIYLCSVLEEVGVNQPQHFGDGTRLSIL.

This clone rates as medium-sized (0.01 to 0.1%). The genes are TRBV5-6 and TRBJ2-7; 7 bases agree with TRBD2. The length of the CDR3 is 17 residues. Germline CDR1 is SGHDT and CDR2 is YYEEEE. The V segment lost 4 bases and the J segment 2 bases; nucleotides outside the gene matches: 15. The CDR3 spells CASSPVGGSPLPYEQYF. In DNA form, the CDR3 reads TGTGCCAGCAGCCCGGTCGGGGGGTCCCCCCTTCCCTACGAGCAGTACTTC.

V usage is TRBV27 and J usage is TRBJ2-3; 15 nucleotides agree with TRBD2. Germline V CDR1 and CDR2: MNHEY, SMNVEV (reference sequence). The CDR3 is 16 amino acids. V shed 5 bases, J shed 0 bases, and the junction held 0 bases outside the gene matches. The CDR3 spells CASSGLAGGSTDTQYF. The CDR3, as DNA: TGTGCCAGCAGTGGACTAGCGGGAGGGAGCACAGATACGCAGTATTTT.

The rearrangement uses TRBV5-1 and TRBJ1-1, with 10 bases aligning to TRBD1. The trim removed 7 bases at V and 1 base at J, leaving 4 bases unmatched. Germline V gives CDR1 SGHRS, CDR2 YFSETQ. The CDR3 is 14 amino acids. Here the CDR3 DNA reads TGCGCCAGCTCCTGGGACAGGGGGAACACTGAAGCTTTCTTT. Its protein is CASSWDRGNTEAFF. Full variable domain (remainder filled in from reference TRBV5-1 and TRBJ1-1): KAGVTQTPRYLIKTRGQQVTLSCSPISGHRSVSWYQQTPGQGLQFLFEYFSETQRNKGNFPGRFSGRQFSNSRSEMNVSTLELGDSALYLCASSWDRGNTEAFFGQGTRLTVV.

This rearrangement joins TRBV19 to TRBJ2-3; 14 nucleotides line up with TRBD2. This CDR3 region has 17 residues. CDR1 and CDR2 (germline): LNHDA, SQIVND (reference sequence). The V gene end was trimmed by 2 bases and the J gene end by 4 bases; junction bases not matched to a gene: 5. CDR3 sequence reads: CASSIRGLAGVPDTQYF. Written as DNA, the CDR3 is TGTGCCAGTAGTATAAGGGGACTAGCGGGAGTGCCAGATACGCAGTATTTT.